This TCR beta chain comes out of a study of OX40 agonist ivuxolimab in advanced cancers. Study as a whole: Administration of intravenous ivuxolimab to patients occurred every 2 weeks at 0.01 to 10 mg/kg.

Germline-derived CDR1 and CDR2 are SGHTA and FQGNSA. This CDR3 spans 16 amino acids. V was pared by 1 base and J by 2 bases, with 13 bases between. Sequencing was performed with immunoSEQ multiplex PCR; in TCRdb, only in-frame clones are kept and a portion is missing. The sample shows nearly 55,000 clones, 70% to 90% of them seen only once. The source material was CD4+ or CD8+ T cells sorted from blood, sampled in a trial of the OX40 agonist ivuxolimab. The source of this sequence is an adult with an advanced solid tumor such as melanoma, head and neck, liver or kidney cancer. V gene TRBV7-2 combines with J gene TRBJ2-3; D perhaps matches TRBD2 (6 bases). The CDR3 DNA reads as TGTGCCAGCAGCTTAGTTGGCGGGGCGGACACAGATACGCAGTATTTT. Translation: CASSLVGGADTDTQYF.